Shown below are 28 T cell receptor beta chains from a single sample sequenced in a study of identical twins. One entry per CDR3 protein, called by TCRdb with MiXCR from the 5' RACE reads. The repertoire holds 270,000 or so distinct CDR3 sequences, with roughly 8.7% as singletons. The same sample was also used in a study of yellow fever vaccine responses in identical twins.

Material for sequencing was CD8+ T cells sorted from blood. The receptor source for this set is a woman aged 18-35 years in good health.

The chain links TRBV6-5 to TRBJ2-5, with D maybe TRBD2 (5 bases). CDR3 length equals 15 residues. Trimming took off 2 bases at V and 4 bases at J, with 14 bases between the two ends. Germline assignment: CDR1 MNHEY and CDR2 SVGAGI. CDR3: CASSYTGSRGETQYF. The DNA of the CDR3 is TGTGCCAGCAGTTACACGGGGAGTCGGGGAGAGACCCAGTACTTC.

This clonotype was found a few times. The rearrangement links TRBV29-1 to TRBJ2-2; D not resolved. Germline values: CDR1 SQVTM, CDR2 ANQGSEA. The CDR3 contains 14 residues. The V gene lost 0 bases and the J gene lost 0 bases, with 5 bases spanning the gap. The CDR3 DNA is TGCAGCGTTGAAGAGGGGTCGAACACCGGGGAGCTGTTTTTT. Translated, it gives CSVEEGSNTGELFF.

This clonotype was picked up a small number of times. V and J are TRBV29-1 and TRBJ1-1; D may be TRBD1 (6 bases). From germline, CDR1 is SQVTM and CDR2 ANQGSEA. The ends were cut back, 7 bases at V and 3 bases at J, with 15 bases in the middle. The CDR3 loop spans 13 amino acids. Here the CDR3 DNA reads TGCAGCGGCCTTAGACAGGAGTACACTGAAGCTTTCTTT. This sequence encodes CSGLRQEYTEAFF.

The sample holds many counts of this clonotype. This chain links TRBV9 with TRBJ1-2; 8 bases match TRBD1. Germline CDR1 and CDR2: SGDLS and YYNGEE. V shed 7 bases, J shed 8 bases, and the junction held 7 bases outside the gene matches. The CDR3 consists of 12 residues. The CDR3 loop is CASGQGRTGYTF. The CDR3 bases are TGTGCCAGCGGACAGGGACGTACAGGCTACACCTTC.

This clonotype was counted a few times. V gene TRBV29-1 combines with J gene TRBJ1-2; no clear D gene. This CDR3 spans 12 amino acids. Germline CDR1 SQVTM, CDR2 ANQGSEA. The V end lost 3 bases, the J end lost 3 bases, and 8 bases lay between the germline ends. The DNA for the CDR3 is TGCAGCGTTGAGTCTCAGTACTATGGCTACACCTTC. Amino acids: CSVESQYYGYTF. Complete variable domain (other parts from reference TRBV29-1 and TRBJ1-2): SAVISQKPSRDICQRGTSLTIQCQVDSQVTMMFWYRQQPGQSLTLIATANQGSEATYESGFVIDKFPISRPNLTFSTLTVSNMSPEDSSIYLCSVESQYYGYTFGSGTRLTVV.

The chain is built from TRBV28 and TRBJ2-7, with TRBD2 matching over 8 bases. The CDR3 covers 15 residues. Per germline, CDR1 MDHEN and CDR2 SYDVKM. J lost 6 bases, V lost 6 bases, and 13 bases had no gene match. In DNA, the CDR3 is TGTGCCAGCAGGGGAATCTCGGGACTAGAGTCCGAGCAGTACTTC. This translates into CASRGISGLESEQYF.

V usage is TRBV7-9 and J usage is TRBJ2-5, with D uncertain. The germline V and J ends were trimmed by 3 bases and 5 bases, with 10 bases remaining between them. This CDR3 is 13 amino acids long. Germline V gene data show CDR1 as SEHNR and CDR2 as FQNEAQ (reference sequence). CDR3: CASSFLEGETQYF. CDR3 bases: TGTGCCAGCAGCTTCTTGGAAGGGGAGACCCAGTACTTC.

This clonotype was seen many times. The gene calls are TRBV28 and TRBJ2-1; 8 bases map to TRBD2. The CDR3 sequence is 15 residues long. Germline V lookup: CDR1 MDHEN, CDR2 SYDVKM. V trimming: 4 bases; J trimming: 0 bases; junction bases outside the gene matches: 2. This CDR3 reads CASSYSGSSYNEQFF. In nucleotides, the CDR3 is TGTGCCAGCAGTTACAGCGGGAGCTCCTACAATGAGCAGTTCTTC.

The chain joins TRBV12-3 or TRBV12-4 to TRBJ2-3; D is possibly TRBD2 (7 bases). Trimming took 8 bases from V and 4 from J, leaving 19 bases between them. This CDR3 has 15 amino acids. The CDR3 sequence: CASGLGGGLPDTQYF. Here the CDR3 DNA reads TGTGCCAGCGGTCTGGGCGGGGGCCTCCCAGATACGCAGTATTTT.

The chain uses TRBV19 and TRBJ2-1, with 10 positions matching TRBD1. The length of the CDR3 is 14 residues. The trim removed 9 bases at V and 4 bases at J, leaving 6 bases unmatched. Germline V gene data show CDR1 as LNHDA and CDR2 as SQIVND (reference sequence). CDR3 DNA sequence: TGTGCCAGCGAAGGGACAGGGGCGTACAATGAGCAGTTCTTC. Encoded protein: CASEGTGAYNEQFF.

This clonotype was detected only a few times. The V call is TRBV7-9, the J call TRBJ2-7; the match to TRBD1 covers 9 bases. J was trimmed by 6 bases and V by 4 bases; bases with no gene match: 10. The germline V gene has CDR1 SEHNR and CDR2 FQNEAQ (reference sequence). There are 15 residues in the CDR3. CDR3 sequence reads: CASSWAGTGWSEQYF. As DNA, the CDR3 is TGTGCCAGCAGCTGGGCCGGGACAGGGTGGTCCGAGCAGTACTTC.

This clonotype came up a few times. The J gene is TRBJ2-3, the V gene TRBV19; TRBD1 matches 9 bases. Germline V gene lookup returns CDR1 LNHDA and CDR2 SQIVND (reference sequence). V shed 5 bases and J 1 base; nucleotides not matched to a gene: 7. The CDR3 runs 16 residues. The CDR3 DNA sequence: TGTGCCAGTAGTGGTACAGGGGGCGCAGGCACAGATACGCAGTATTTT. This encodes CASSGTGGAGTDTQYF.

The rearrangement joins TRBV21-1 to TRBJ1-2; the DNA was not used to check the table's D call, TRBD1. TRBV21-1 is an annotated pseudogene. CDR3 length: 13 residues. In DNA, the CDR3 is TGTGCCAGCAGCAAGTCGGACAGGGATGGCTACACCTTC. As protein: CASSKSDRDGYTF.

J is TRBJ2-3 and V is TRBV4-3; D is unclear. The length of the CDR3 is 13 residues. Germline lookup yields CDR1 LGHNA and CDR2 YSLEER. The V gene lost 4 bases and the J gene lost 2 bases, with 7 bases spanning the gap. CDR3 protein: CASSPTDTDTQYF. CDR3 in DNA: TGCGCCAGCAGCCCTACAGACACAGATACGCAGTATTTT.

This clonotype was observed a few times. V is TRBV7-9 and J is TRBJ2-7; 10 nucleotides line up with TRBD1. The CDR3 runs 12 residues. The germline V gene has CDR1 SEHNR and CDR2 FQNEAQ (reference sequence). V trimming: 11 bases; J trimming: 6 bases; junction bases outside the gene matches: 7. In DNA form, the CDR3 reads TGTGCCTGGGGGACAGGGGAGGTCGAGCAGTACTTC. It translates to CAWGTGEVEQYF.

The V call is TRBV11-3, the J call TRBJ2-1; D might be TRBD1 (6 bases). This CDR3 contains 14 residues. CDR1 and CDR2 (germline): SGHNT, YENEEA. Deletions cut 6 bases from V and 5 bases from J, with 14 bases between. CDR3 in DNA: TGTGCCAGCAGTCGCTCAGGGGCTGACAATGAGCAGTTCTTC. Amino acid sequence: CASSRSGADNEQFF.

This clonotype has a count of ten or more. This chain uses TRBV12-3 or TRBV12-4 with TRBJ2-5; TRBD1 aligns across 7 bases. This CDR3 spans 13 amino acids. After removal of 5 bases from V and 5 bases from J, the junction contained 5 bases not matched to a gene. This CDR3 reads CASSLGTDETQYF. The CDR3 DNA sequence: TGTGCCAGCAGTCTAGGGACAGACGAGACCCAGTACTTC.

The chain links TRBV2 to TRBJ2-7, with 8 bases that match TRBD2. Germline V gives CDR1 SNHLY, CDR2 FYNNEI. This CDR3 comprises 16 residues. With 6 bases clipped from V and 1 base from J, the junction kept 11 bases outside the gene matches. The CDR3: CASSPLKAGASYEQYF. As DNA, the CDR3 is TGTGCCAGCAGCCCTTTAAAAGCGGGGGCGTCCTACGAGCAGTACTTC.

This clonotype came up many times. This CDR3 is CASSYPDYTREGSYEQYF. In DNA form, the CDR3 reads TGTGCCAGCAGTTACCCCGACTACACGCGGGAGGGGTCCTACGAGCAGTACTTC. The V and J genes are TRBV6-2 or TRBV6-3 and TRBJ2-7; 9 bases line up with TRBD2. Germline values: CDR1 MNHEY, CDR2 SVGEGT. With V trimmed by 2 bases and J by 1 base, 12 bases remained unmatched. This CDR3 has 18 amino acids.

This clonotype has ten or more counts. This sequence joins TRBV13 and TRBJ2-2; D gene ambiguous. V was cut by 5 bases and J by 3 bases, with 10 bases left in between. CDR3 length: 14 residues. From germline, CDR1 is PRHDT and CDR2 FYEKMQ (reference sequence). The CDR3 protein is CASSENGYTGELFF. The CDR3 DNA follows: TGTGCCAGCAGCGAGAACGGTTACACCGGGGAGCTGTTTTTT.

This clonotype was detected many times. This chain links TRBV7-2 with TRBJ2-5; 8 positions agree with TRBD2. The ends lost 2 bases at V and 4 bases at J; junction bases unmatched: 3. Germline V gene data show CDR1 as SGHTA and CDR2 as FQGNSA. The CDR3 covers 14 residues. CDR3: CASSLLAGRETQYF. In DNA, the CDR3 is TGTGCCAGCAGCTTACTAGCGGGTAGAGAGACCCAGTACTTC.

The chain is built from TRBV7-9 and TRBJ2-5, with TRBD1 as a possible D gene (6 bases). Looked up from germline, CDR1 is SEHNR and CDR2 is FQNEAQ (reference sequence). The CDR3 has 15 amino acids. Trimming cost V 5 bases and J 2 bases, with 15 bases left between them. The DNA of the CDR3 is TGTGCCAGCAGCCCCCTAGGGGGTGGGCAAGAGACCCAGTACTTC. Encoded protein: CASSPLGGGQETQYF. The whole variable domain, remainder taken from reference TRBV7-9 and TRBJ2-5, is DTGVSQNPRHKITKRGQNVTFRCDPISEHNRLYWYRQTLGQGPEFLTYFQNEAQLEKSRLLSDRFSAERPKGSFSTLEIQRTEQGDSAMYLCASSPLGGGQETQYFGPGTRLLVL.

The rearrangement uses TRBV6-5 and TRBJ2-7; D gene uncertain. This CDR3 has 14 residues. Germline V gene data show CDR1 as MNHEY and CDR2 as SVGAGI. V was trimmed by 0 bases and J by 3 bases, leaving 9 bases between them. The CDR3 is CASSYSPENYEQYF. In nucleotides, the CDR3 is TGTGCCAGCAGTTACTCGCCAGAAAACTACGAGCAGTACTTC.

V is TRBV29-1 and J is TRBJ2-7; 10 nucleotides agree with TRBD1. Germline assignment: CDR1 SQVTM and CDR2 ANQGSEA. The ends lost 7 bases at V and 5 bases at J; junction bases unmatched: 14. The CDR3 is 15 residues long. The DNA for the CDR3 is TGCAGCGGCAGACTGGGGACAGGGGACGTGGACGAGCAGTACTTC. It codes for CSGRLGTGDVDEQYF.

In this sample, this clonotype turned up a few times. The CDR3 bases are TGTGCCAGCAGCCCACTTCCGGACAGGGCTTGGGAGACCCAGTACTTC. It translates to CASSPLPDRAWETQYF. V usage is TRBV7-8 and J usage is TRBJ2-5, with 8 bases matching TRBD1. This CDR3 is 16 amino acids long. Per the germline V gene, CDR1 is SGHVS and CDR2 is FQNEAQ. Germline trimming cut 5 bases from V and 5 bases from J; bases unmatched to any gene: 13.

This clonotype came up many times. This chain joins TRBV6-2 or TRBV6-3 and TRBJ1-1; D gene uncertain. Trimming took off 4 bases at V and 1 base at J, with 10 bases between the two ends. This CDR3 spans 14 amino acids. Germline values: CDR1 MNHEY, CDR2 SVGEGT. The CDR3 coding sequence is TGTGCCAGCAGTTCGGATTTCGCGAACACTGAAGCTTTCTTT. Protein sequence: CASSSDFANTEAFF.

The rearrangement links TRBV10-3 to TRBJ2-7; 11 nucleotides agree with TRBD1. V trimming: 7 bases; J trimming: 7 bases; junction bases outside the gene matches: 18. Germline CDR1 and CDR2: ENHRY and SYGVKD. The CDR3 covers 17 residues. The CDR3 DNA follows: TGTGCCATCAAGCCGGGACAGGGGGTCCCGCCGATCGGGGAGCAGTACTTC. It encodes CAIKPGQGVPPIGEQYF.

This clonotype came up many times. The gene calls are TRBV27 and TRBJ2-1; D call uncertain. The CDR3 is made up of 12 amino acids. The V gene lost 6 bases and the J gene lost 1 base, with 4 bases spanning the gap. In germline, CDR1 is MNHEY, CDR2 SMNVEV (reference sequence). The chain's CDR3 is CASRQSYNEQFF. Here the CDR3 DNA reads TGTGCCAGCAGACAGTCCTACAATGAGCAGTTCTTC.